A single sample is the source of the 21 T cell receptor beta chains below, sequenced in a study of T cells after yellow fever vaccination. Via MiXCR, TCRdb re-called the 5' RACE reads, giving one row per CDR3 protein. The sample has about 170,000 distinct CDR3 sequences; 11% are singletons. Specimen: CD8+ T cells sorted from PBMCs, collected 15 days after the yellow fever booster vaccination. The receptor set was obtained from a man aged 18 to 29 who received the YFV17D yellow fever vaccine.

The genes are TRBV13 and TRBJ2-7, with D tentatively TRBD1 or TRBD2 (6 bases each). CDR1 is PRHDT and CDR2 is FYEKMQ in the germline V gene (reference sequence). Deletions cut 3 bases from V and 5 bases from J, with 14 bases between. The CDR3 sequence is 14 residues long. The CDR3 reads CASSFGRGRNEQYF. CDR3 coding DNA: TGTGCCAGCAGCTTTGGTAGGGGGAGGAACGAGCAGTACTTC.

The V call is TRBV4-3, the J call TRBJ2-3, with TRBD2 matching 12 bases. The V segment lost 0 bases and the J segment 4 bases; nucleotides outside the gene matches: 2. The CDR3 has 16 residues. Germline-derived CDR1 and CDR2 are LGHNA and YSLEER. The CDR3 DNA sequence: TGCGCCAGCAGCCAAGATCTAGCGGGGGGGCCAGATACGCAGTATTTT. This gives the protein CASSQDLAGGPDTQYF.

This rearrangement joins TRBV15 to TRBJ2-4; D gene unclear. Looked up from germline, CDR1 is LNHNV and CDR2 is YYDKDF (reference sequence). V gave up 1 base and J gave up 6 bases, with 13 bases separating them. The length of the CDR3 is 15 residues. CDR3 sequence reads: CATSRGLDGINIQYF. CDR3 nucleotide sequence: TGTGCCACCAGCAGAGGGCTAGACGGTATAAACATTCAGTACTTC.

This chain joins TRBV4-1 and TRBJ2-5; D may be TRBD2 (6 bases). V lost 0 bases and J lost 2, with 16 bases in between. CDR3 length: 17 amino acids. Germline V lookup: CDR1 MGHRA, CDR2 YSYEKL. The CDR3: CASSQDRWGEYQETQYF. Written as DNA, the CDR3 is TGCGCCAGCAGCCAAGATAGATGGGGGGAGTATCAAGAGACCCAGTACTTC.

This clonotype was counted only a few times. The rearrangement links TRBV7-9 to TRBJ2-5; unclear D gene. CDR3 size: 18 residues. Germline CDR1 is SEHNR and CDR2 is FQNEAQ (reference sequence). The V end lost 3 bases, the J end lost 4 bases, and 24 bases lay between the germline ends. This CDR3 reads CASSFGVKFQEVLETQYF. The CDR3 nucleotides are TGTGCCAGCAGCTTTGGAGTAAAATTTCAAGAGGTATTAGAGACCCAGTACTTC.

This clonotype was detected only a few times. V usage is TRBV4-1 and J usage is TRBJ1-6; no clear D. The CDR3 loop spans 16 amino acids. With 1 base removed from V and 7 bases from J, the gap between germline ends came to 14 bases. From germline, CDR1 is MGHRA and CDR2 YSYEKL. The chain's CDR3 is CASSQVLIGGNSPLHF. In nucleotides, the CDR3 is TGCGCCAGCAGCCAAGTTCTGATAGGTGGCAATTCACCCCTCCACTTT.

V usage is TRBV20-1 and J usage is TRBJ2-1; 12 positions match TRBD2. After removal of 3 bases from V and 3 bases from J, the junction contained 3 bases not matched to a gene. The CDR3 sequence is 15 residues long. Per germline, CDR1 DFQATT and CDR2 SNEGSKA (reference sequence). In DNA form, the CDR3 reads TGCAGTGCTAGGGAGACTAGCGGGAGCTACAATGAGCAGTTCTTC. Its translation is CSARETSGSYNEQFF.

This clonotype appeared a few times. The chain recombines TRBV27 with TRBJ2-7; tentative D call: TRBD2 (6 bases). The germline gives CDR1 MNHEY, CDR2 SMNVEV (reference sequence). Trimming left V 2 bases short and J 5 bases short, with 13 bases between. CDR3 length: 14 residues. The CDR3 sequence: CASSLGPRGNEQYF. CDR3 sequence (DNA): TGTGCCAGCAGTTTAGGGCCCCGGGGGAACGAGCAGTACTTC.

This clonotype was seen at least ten times. This chain connects TRBV7-9 to TRBJ2-3; 10 positions agree with TRBD1. Germline trimming cut 7 bases from V and 5 bases from J; bases unmatched to any gene: 6. Germline-derived CDR1 and CDR2 are SEHNR and FQNEAQ (reference sequence). The CDR3 consists of 14 residues. The CDR3 protein is CASTPGQGIDTQYF. The CDR3 DNA follows: TGTGCCAGCACCCCGGGACAGGGGATAGATACGCAGTATTTT.

In its sample, this clonotype was seen a few times. The V and J genes are TRBV7-2 and TRBJ1-5, with TRBD1 matching 7 bases. This CDR3 contains 17 residues. Germline assignment: CDR1 SGHTA and CDR2 FQGNSA. V was pared by 5 bases and J by 3 bases, with 13 bases of the junction left unmatched. CDR3 region: CASSTTTGPIINQPQHF. In DNA form, the CDR3 reads TGTGCCAGCAGCACGACGACAGGGCCTATTATCAATCAGCCCCAGCATTTT.

The rearrangement joins TRBV5-1 to TRBJ1-5, with 9 bases aligning to TRBD1. CDR1 and CDR2 from the germline V gene are SGHRS and YFSETQ. V dropped 4 bases and J dropped 7; count of bases not matched to a gene: 9. This CDR3 has 15 residues. The CDR3 region has the DNA TGCGCCAGCAGCCCCGGGACAGGGTTTGGACAGCCCCAGCATTTT. Its translation: CASSPGTGFGQPQHF.

This clonotype was detected only a few times. The chain links TRBV4-1 to TRBJ1-5; D call uncertain. V lost 1 base and J lost 7, with 8 bases in between. CDR1 MGHRA and CDR2 YSYEKL come from the germline V gene. The CDR3 loop spans 13 amino acids. The CDR3 loop reads CASSQAGGQPQHF. DNA for the CDR3: TGCGCCAGCAGCCAAGCCGGAGGACAGCCCCAGCATTTT.

This clonotype was found a few times. CDR3 loop: CSVVNRVLGEQYV. In DNA form, the CDR3 reads TGCAGCGTTGTTAACCGGGTTCTGGGAGAGCAGTACGTC. The V call is TRBV29-1, the J call TRBJ2-7; D gene unclear. V was cut by 4 bases and J by 7 bases, with 17 bases left in between. Germline assignment: CDR1 SQVTM and CDR2 ANQGSEA. This CDR3 is built from 13 residues.

In its sample, this clonotype was seen a few times. This rearrangement joins TRBV25-1 to TRBJ2-3; possible D gene TRBD1, 6 bases. This CDR3 spans 15 amino acids. Trimming cost V 9 bases and J 0 bases, with 16 bases left between them. Germline CDR1 and CDR2: MGHDK and SYGVNS. CDR3 DNA: TGTGCCAGTAACAGACAGGTCTATAGCACAGATACGCAGTATTTT. This codes for CASNRQVYSTDTQYF.

This clonotype occurred a few times. This chain uses TRBV5-1 with TRBJ1-4; a weak D match, TRBD1 (5 bases). The germline gives CDR1 SGHRS, CDR2 YFSETQ. The CDR3 is made up of 15 amino acids. Between the trimmed V and J ends, which lost 1 base and 7 bases, there was a span of 14 bases. CDR3 DNA sequence: TGCGCCAGCAGCTTGTCAGGGTTCCTAGGTGAAAAACTGTTTTTT. This gives the protein CASSLSGFLGEKLFF. The entire variable domain, with the rest obtained from reference TRBV5-1 and TRBJ1-4, is as follows: KAGVTQTPRYLIKTRGQQVTLSCSPISGHRSVSWYQQTPGQGLQFLFEYFSETQRNKGNFPGRFSGRQFSNSRSEMNVSTLELGDSALYLCASSLSGFLGEKLFFGSGTQLSVL.

This clonotype was observed a single time. A much bigger clone sits one base away, suggesting this may be a read error. V is TRBV25-1 and J is TRBJ2-2; D might be TRBD2 (6 bases). Germline-derived CDR1 and CDR2 are MGHDK and SYGVNS. The CDR3 extends over 13 amino acids. V lost 6 bases and J lost 2, with 7 bases in between. The CDR3 DNA sequence: TGTGCCAGCAGGGGGGGTAACACCGGGGAGCTGTTTTTT. Translating it yields CASRGGNTGELFF.

V and J are TRBV5-1 and TRBJ2-3, with no clear D. The length of the CDR3 is 15 residues. CDR1 SGHRS and CDR2 YFSETQ come from the germline V gene. Trimming removed 1 base at V and 5 bases at J, with 14 bases between. CDR3 sequence: CASSLYSHLLDTQYF. In nucleotides, the CDR3 is TGCGCCAGCAGCTTGTACTCTCACTTATTAGATACGCAGTATTTT.

This clonotype has just a few counts. V gene TRBV6-4 combines with J gene TRBJ2-3; no firm D call. CDR1 and CDR2 from the germline V gene are MRHNA and SNTAGT. The ends were cut back, 2 bases at V and 5 bases at J, with 5 bases in the middle. This CDR3 spans 12 amino acids. The CDR3 nucleotides read TGTGCCAGCAGTGACGGGGAAGATACGCAGTATTTT. Translated: CASSDGEDTQYF.

This clonotype was seen a handful of times. V usage is TRBV11-2 and J usage is TRBJ1-5, with unresolved D. Trimming stripped 0 bases from V and 6 bases from J, with 6 bases between. The CDR3 is made up of 13 amino acids. In germline, CDR1 is SGHAT, CDR2 FQNNGV. CDR3 nucleotides: TGTGCCAGCAGCTTAGAAGCCTCTCAGCCCCAGCATTTT. Protein product: CASSLEASQPQHF. The full variable domain, completed using reference TRBV11-2 and TRBJ1-5, is EAGVAQSPRYKIIEKRQSVAFWCNPISGHATLYWYQQILGQGPKLLIQFQNNGVVDDSQLPKDRFSAERLKGVDSTLKIQPAKLEDSAVYLCASSLEASQPQHFGDGTRLSIL.

In this sample, this clonotype turned up many times. V usage is TRBV12-3 or TRBV12-4 and J usage is TRBJ2-7; 9 bases match TRBD1. The CDR3 has 14 residues. V was clipped by 5 bases and J by 4 bases; unmatched bases: 6. As DNA, the CDR3 is TGTGCCAGCAGTGCCGGGACAGGGCTTTACGAGCAGTACTTC. Protein: CASSAGTGLYEQYF.

In this sample, this clonotype turned up many times. This chain uses TRBV14 with TRBJ2-3; 10 bases match TRBD2. V dropped 2 bases and J dropped 1; count of bases not matched to a gene: 6. CDR1 and CDR2 (germline): SGHDN, FVKESK. The CDR3 sequence is 17 residues long. CDR3 amino acids: CASSQSTGTSGTDTQYF. DNA for the CDR3: TGTGCCAGCAGCCAATCCACCGGGACTAGCGGCACAGATACGCAGTATTTT.